This T cell receptor beta chain was found in a study of cytomegalovirus exposure and HLA in healthy donors. This clone appeared a few times. Its matching antigen is unknown. General study findings and limits: Indistinguishability led to the exclusion of some V segments, TRBV6-2 and TRBV6-3 included.

Primers included in the PCR were 60 Vbeta and 13 Jbeta primers. Repertoires were generated with immunoSEQ multiplex PCR, while TCRdb's copy carries only in-frame clones and drops some. The profile shows about 120,000 clones, over 75% of them singletons. The germline CDR1 and CDR2 sequences are LNHDA and SQIVND (reference sequence). The CDR3 spans 13 residues. The chain recombines TRBV19 with TRBJ2-5; 7 bases align to TRBD2. The closer fit of TRBJ2-7 to the DNA end suggests the J call may be wrong. Sequenced input: PBMCs. The sequence was collected from a young man in good health and CMV-seropositive. The CDR3 DNA sequence: TGTGCCAGTAGTTCTAGCGGCTCCTACGAGCAGTACTTC. It translates to CASSSSGSYEQYF.